These T cell receptor beta chains were read from a single sample in a study of tumor-infiltrating lymphocytes in primary liver carcinoma. TCRdb called the multiplex PCR reads again in MiXCR, with one record for every CDR3 protein. The repertoire has 300,000 to 350,000 distinct CDR3 sequences, roughly 60% of them found once; the top ten carry approximately 15%. Sequencing was carried out using peripheral blood. The receptors come from a woman aged 25 to 39 with primary liver carcinoma and hepatitis B virus infection. Both conserved end residues are part of each CDR3. The D gene is left open where the match is weak. The size of a clone is reported for some rows only, either as once, few or many, or as a class for expanded clones.

TRBJ2-5,once,16,TRBD2,TRBV6-6,CASSSHTNGREETQYF,TGTGCCAGCAGTTCACATACTAACGGGAGGGAAGAGACCCAGTACTTC
TRBJ2-1,.,14,TRBD2,TRBV7-3,CASSLSGSGNEQFF,TGTGCCAGCAGCTTAAGCGGGAGTGGTAATGAGCAGTTCTTC
TRBJ2-4,many,15,.,TRBV11-3,CASSSAGRAKNIQYF,TGTGCCAGCAGCTCTGCGGGTAGGGCCAAAAACATTCAGTACTTC
TRBJ2-1,.,15,.,TRBV11-2,CASNLGGRAGDEQSF,TGTGCCAGCAACTTAGGGGGGAGGGCCGGGGATGAGCAGTCCTTC
TRBJ1-2,.,18,TRBD1,TRBV11-2,CASSLQGTGIGAGYGYSF,TGTGCCAGCAGCTTACAGGGGACAGGGATAGGCGCAGGCTATGGCTACAGCTTC
TRBJ2-1,.,16,.,TRBV4-1,CASSQLRENPYNEQFF,TGCGCCAGCAGCCAATTACGGGAGAACCCCTACAATGAGCAGTTCTTC
TRBJ2-2,.,15,TRBD2,TRBV11-2,CANSPGAGGARELFF,TGTGCTAACAGCCCCGGAGCGGGAGGCGCCCGGGAGCTGTTTTTT
TRBJ2-6,once,16,.,TRBV7-9,CASRITGYDSANVLTF,TGTGCCAGCAGAATCACAGGGTACGACTCGGCCAACGTCCTGACTTTC
TRBJ1-3,.,14,.,TRBV7-8,CANSLGLSGNTIYF,TGTGCCAACAGCTTAGGCCTCTCTGGAAACACCATATATTTT
TRBJ1-4,few,15,TRBD1,TRBV4-1,CASSQDQGANEKLFF,TGCGCCAGCAGCCAAGATCAGGGGGCTAATGAAAAACTGTTTTTT
TRBJ2-3,few,14,TRBD1,TRBV12-3/TRBV12-4,CASSLWDRGGSQYF,TGTGCCAGCAGTTTATGGGACAGGGGGGGATCGCAGTATTTT
TRBJ2-5,.,13,TRBD2,TRBV4-3,CASSVTSGETQYF,TGCGCCAGCAGCGTGACTAGCGGAGAGACCCAGTACTTC
TRBJ2-3,.,13,.,TRBV29-1,CSVDSKPTDTQYF,TGCAGCGTTGACAGCAAGCCCACAGATACGCAGTATTTT
TRBJ1-5,once,16,.,TRBV7-9,CASSLALGGHNQPQHF,TGTGCCAGCAGCTTAGCGCTTGGCGGTCACAATCAGCCCCAGCATTTT
TRBJ2-5,many,14,.,TRBV4-3,CASSQVGRAETQYF,TGCGCCAGCAGCCAAGTTGGCAGGGCGGAGACCCAGTACTTC
TRBJ1-5,.,15,.,TRBV5-4,CASSWGEAEDQPQHF,TGTGCCAGCAGCTGGGGGGAGGCAGAAGATCAGCCCCAGCATTTT
TRBJ2-2,.,14,TRBD1,TRBV29-1,CSPGTGTYTGELFF,TGCAGCCCCGGGACAGGCACTTACACCGGGGAGCTGTTTTTT
TRBJ1-6,.,15,TRBD1,TRBV5-4,CASSVKTGGASPLHF,TGTGCCAGCAGCGTAAAGACAGGGGGCGCATCACCCCTCCACTTT
TRBJ2-3,.,14,.,TRBV6-1,CASSDGPSTDTQYF,TGTGCTAGCAGTGATGGGCCTAGCACAGATACGCAGTATTTT
TRBJ2-5,.,16,TRBD2,TRBV14,CASSPLRGRGQETQYF,TGTGCCAGCAGCCCCCTGAGAGGGAGGGGACAAGAGACCCAGTACTTC
TRBJ1-5,many,15,.,TRBV6-6,CASSYGDSINQPQHF,TGTGCCAGCAGTTACGGCGACAGCATAAATCAGCCCCAGCATTTT
TRBJ2-2,.,13,.,TRBV7-2,CASSRDFTGELFF,TGTGCCAGCAGCCGCGATTTCACCGGGGAGCTGTTTTTT
TRBJ1-1,once,12,.,TRBV28,CANSPGDGEAFF,TGTGCCAACAGTCCCGGGGACGGTGAAGCTTTCTTT
TRBJ1-6,many,17,.,TRBV6-5,CASSRAPGSSYNSPLHF,TGTGCCAGCAGTCGCGCCCCCGGGAGCTCCTATAATTCACCCCTCCACTTT
TRBJ2-1,many,15,TRBD2,TRBV19,CASTPRLAGSNEQFF,TGTGCCAGTACCCCCCGCCTAGCGGGATCGAATGAGCAGTTCTTC
TRBJ2-2,.,14,TRBD1,TRBV29-1,CSHLGQGYAGELLF,TGCAGTCACTTAGGACAGGGGTACGCCGGGGAGCTGCTTTTT
TRBJ2-1,.,14,.,TRBV6-2/TRBV6-3,CASSYPPMAHEQFF,TGTGCCAGCAGTTACCCGCCAATGGCTCATGAGCAGTTCTTC
TRBJ2-1,.,10,.,TRBV6-6,CASRSIEQFF,TGTGCCAGCAGGAGTATTGAGCAGTTCTTC
TRBJ2-2,.,15,.,TRBV20-1,CSAQTIQGPPGELFF,TGCAGTGCACAGACCATCCAGGGTCCCCCCGGGGAGCTGTTTTTT
TRBJ1-4,.,15,.,TRBV5-1,CASSLDATVNEKLFF,TGCGCCAGCAGCTTGGATGCGACAGTCAATGAAAAACTGTTTTTT